This TCR beta chain originates from a study of a mutant IDH1 vaccine in newly diagnosed glioma (TCRdb year 2021). Some background on the complete study: Patients received eight vaccinations in weeks 1, 3, 5, 7, 11, 15, 19 and 23, corresponding to visits V03 through V10. Vaccination was initiated 4-6 weeks after radiotherapy alone, or concurrently with temozolomide cycles in the chemotherapy-containing groups. Of the approximately 34 patients who were treated, about 60% were male and around 40% were female, and the mean age was roughly 40 years. Before enrollment, patients had received standard therapy of radiotherapy alone, temozolomide alone, or radiochemotherapy with temozolomide; most received the combination. Peripheral blood samples were drawn at six visits, namely V03 (baseline), V05, V07, V10, V12 and V13. For exploratory analyses, longitudinal TCRB deep sequencing was carried out in 25 treated patients wherever samples were available.

The time point label, as the study defines it: week 11, during vaccination. Each vaccine dose was 300 ug of a 20-mer mutant IDH1 peptide in Montanide, given subcutaneously with topical imiquimod. The donors had newly diagnosed IDH1-mutant astrocytomas of WHO grade 3 or 4 that showed loss of nuclear ATRX. The samples were drawn from NOA16, a multicentre, single-arm, open-label phase I trial in Germany that tested a mutant IDH1 peptide vaccine in humans for the first time. Genomic DNA for TCRB sequencing was extracted from EDTA blood using the DNeasy Blood and Tissue Kit. From the germline V gene, CDR1 is MDHEN and CDR2 is SYDVKM. Trimming accounts for 6 bases at V and 0 bases at J, while the number of junction bases matched to no gene is 3. From the cysteine up to the phenylalanine, the CDR3 has a length of 14 residues. Only the CDR3 part of the read is kept: 42 bases, read in frame from the first base.

Study-wide findings and limitations: No apparent relationship was observed between pseudoprogression and alterations in the top peripheral T cell clonotypes detected by TCRB sequencing. It was noted by the authors that analyses of patient blood samples could not be reproduced owing to sample limitations. PBMC samples for TCRB deep sequencing were selected based on availability. Immune responses induced by the vaccine were seen in about 93% of patients across multiple MHC alleles.

Library preparation used the immunoSEQ multiplex PCR assay. Following the manufacturer's protocol, the hsTCRB Kit was used to amplify rearranged TCR beta chain sequences. An Illumina MiSeq was used to sequence the TCRB libraries. In the authors' own workflow: The proprietary platform of the kit vendor was used for demultiplexing, trimming and gene mapping. TCRdb's version of the immuneACCESS table is confined to in-frame rearrangements and falls short of the full clone set. An unresolved V gene accounts for under half of the shortfall where checked; the remainder is of unknown origin. D and trimming come from the DNA, and the V and J calls and clone size come from that table. Counted in this sample were roughly 130,000 clones; around 80% of them appeared once. The ten largest clones capture under 7% of the sample. Points on this clone: Its antigen remains undetermined. The sample holds no much larger clone one base away, and base qualities are not on file.

This clonotype originated in a man aged 40-50 years with glioma. The V and J genes are TRBV28 and TRBJ2-3; 7 bases in the middle match TRBD2. This material consisted of PBMCs, taken from a glioma patient whose treatment included an IDH1 peptide vaccine. The CDR3 protein sequence reads: CASRPGGSTDTQYF. In nucleotides, the sequence is TGTGCCAGCAGGCCGGGAGGAAGCACAGATACGCAGTATTTT.